These 17 T cell receptor beta chains originate from one sample sequenced in a study of blood T cell repertoires in COVID-19. Only in-frame clones appear in the TCRdb table, and some are missing; sequencing was by immunoSEQ multiplex PCR. The repertoire includes under 85,000 clones, roughly 88% of them detected once, and approximately 7.4% sits in the top ten. Material: peripheral blood. The source of these receptors is a man between 65 and 85 years old with acute or convalescent COVID-19.

In its sample, this clone was seen once. The chain carries TRBV9 and TRBJ1-6; 9 bases agree with TRBD1. The CDR3 runs to 15 residues. With V trimmed by 0 bases and J by 10 bases, 5 bases remained unmatched. Germline CDR1 SGDLS, CDR2 YYNGEE. The CDR3 sequence is CASSVEGQGASPLHF. The CDR3 DNA follows: TGTGCCAGCAGCGTAGAGGGACAGGGAGCCTCACCCCTCCACTTT.

V gene TRBV28 combines with J gene TRBJ1-2; D unclear. Trimming pared 4 bases from V and 10 bases from J, leaving 10 bases between. Germline-derived CDR1 and CDR2 are MDHEN and SYDVKM. This CDR3 contains 11 residues. CDR3 residues: CASSSLRNYTF. The CDR3 nucleotides are TGTGCCAGCAGTTCCCTTAGAAACTACACCTTC.

This clone is a singleton in its sample. The chain is built from TRBV19 and TRBJ1-5, with 9 bases lining up with TRBD1. V gave up 5 bases and J gave up 4 bases; unmatched junction bases: 9. The CDR3 runs to 16 residues. Germline values: CDR1 LNHDA, CDR2 SQIVND (reference sequence). The CDR3 protein is CASSSDRGSVNQPQHF. DNA for the CDR3: TGTGCCAGTAGTTCGGACAGGGGATCAGTAAATCAGCCCCAGCATTTT.

The CDR3 is CASSPSAGASTDTQYF. The DNA of the CDR3 is TGTGCCAGCTCACCTTCAGCGGGGGCGAGCACAGATACGCAGTATTTT. The chain carries TRBV18 and TRBJ2-3, with 8 bases identical to TRBD2. The length of the CDR3 is 16 residues. With V trimmed by 3 bases and J by 0 bases, 5 bases remained unmatched. From germline, CDR1 is KGHSH and CDR2 LQKENI.

The chain joins TRBV5-1 to TRBJ2-7, with TRBD2 identical over 9 bases. V was pared by 0 bases and J by 3 bases, with 7 bases of the junction left unmatched. The CDR3 runs to 16 residues. Looked up from germline, CDR1 is SGHRS and CDR2 is YFSETQ. CDR3 in DNA: TGCGCCAGCAGCTTGGACCAAGTACTAGCGGGCTACGAGCAGTACTTC. Its protein product is CASSLDQVLAGYEQYF.

The chain links TRBV27 to TRBJ1-5, with D possibly being TRBD1 (6 bases). The germline V gene has CDR1 MNHEY and CDR2 SMNVEV (reference sequence). The CDR3 sequence is 15 residues long. Trimming pared 5 bases from V and 3 bases from J, leaving 14 bases between. CDR3 sequence: CASSPGAKLNQPQHF. CDR3 DNA sequence: TGTGCCAGCAGTCCAGGGGCCAAACTCAATCAGCCCCAGCATTTT.

In DNA form, the CDR3 reads TGTGCCTGGAGTGTACGGACAGGGCATGAAAAACTGTTTTTT. The encoded protein is CAWSVRTGHEKLFF. The chain has TRBV30 and TRBJ1-4, with TRBD1 identical over 8 bases. Looked up from germline, CDR1 is GTSNPN and CDR2 is SVGIG (reference sequence). The CDR3 loop spans 14 amino acids. V was pared by 0 bases and J by 6 bases, with 3 bases of the junction left unmatched.

This clone has only a few counts. CDR3 residues: CASSRDPGGLYEQYF. The DNA of the CDR3 is TGTGCCAGCAGCCGAGACCCAGGGGGCCTCTACGAGCAGTACTTC. This chain links TRBV27 with TRBJ2-7, with 8 bases that match TRBD1. From germline, CDR1 is MNHEY and CDR2 SMNVEV (reference sequence). The CDR3 has 15 residues. With 6 bases clipped from V and 3 bases from J, the junction kept 10 bases outside the gene matches.

The chain joins TRBV6-5 to TRBJ2-3, with D hard to call. CDR3 size: 14 residues. Germline values: CDR1 MNHEY, CDR2 SVGAGI. Deletions cut 3 bases from V and 2 bases from J, with 9 bases between. CDR3 in amino acids: CASSYVRYTDTQYF. CDR3 nucleotide sequence: TGTGCCAGCAGTTATGTACGCTACACAGATACGCAGTATTTT.

This chain joins TRBV29-1 and TRBJ2-1; 9 bases line up with TRBD2. CDR3 length: 14 amino acids. CDR1 and CDR2 (germline): SQVTM, ANQGSEA. V was pared by 5 bases and J by 3 bases, with 5 bases of the junction left unmatched. In DNA form, the CDR3 reads TGCAGCGTTCAGACTAGCGGACTCTACAATGAGCAGTTCTTC. As protein: CSVQTSGLYNEQFF.

J is TRBJ2-1 and V is TRBV14; D may be TRBD2 (5 bases). The germline V gene encodes CDR1 SGHDN and CDR2 FVKESK. The V end was cut by 4 bases, the J end by 9 bases, with 10 bases between. The CDR3 has 12 residues. In DNA, the CDR3 is TGTGCCAGCAGCCCGGACTGGGGTGAGCAGTTCTTC. Encoded protein: CASSPDWGEQFF.

The rearrangement uses TRBV3-1 (or the pseudogene TRBV3-2) and TRBJ1-4; 8 bases align to TRBD1. This CDR3 contains 20 residues. Germline V gene sequence: CDR1 LGHDT, CDR2 YNNKEL (reference sequence). The V gene end was trimmed by 4 bases and the J gene end by 0 bases; junction bases not matched to a gene: 16. The CDR3 DNA reads as TGTGCCAGCAGCCGCAGGTCGGGACAGGAGTCGAGAGCAACTAATGAAAAACTGTTTTTT. This translates into CASSRRSGQESRATNEKLFF.

The chain employs TRBV30 and TRBJ1-5, with 9 nucleotides matching TRBD1. Per the germline V gene, CDR1 is GTSNPN and CDR2 is SVGIG (reference sequence). The CDR3 runs 14 residues. Germline trimming cut 2 bases from V and 7 bases from J; bases unmatched to any gene: 6. The CDR3 bases are TGTGCCTGGAGTTCTGGGACAGGGAAGCAGCCCCAGCATTTT. As protein: CAWSSGTGKQPQHF. Drawing the rest from reference TRBV30 and TRBJ1-5, the complete variable domain is SQTIHQWPATLVQPVGSPLSLECTVEGTSNPNLYWYRQAAGRGLQLLFYSVGIGQISSEVPQNLSASRPQDRQFILSSKKLLLSDSGFYLCAWSSGTGKQPQHFGDGTRLSIL.

The genes are TRBV24-1 and TRBJ2-3, with 8 bases fitting TRBD2. The ends lost 3 bases at V and 8 bases at J; junction bases unmatched: 9. Germline CDR1 KGHDR, CDR2 SFDVKD. The CDR3 length is 15 residues. This CDR3 is CATSDPGGGPGTQYF. CDR3 in DNA: TGTGCCACCAGTGATCCCGGCGGGGGGCCCGGTACGCAGTATTTT.

The chain links TRBV10-2 to TRBJ2-2; D ambiguous. V was shortened by 8 bases and J by 2 bases, with 21 bases between the two germline ends. This CDR3 has 17 residues. Per germline, CDR1 WSHSY and CDR2 SAAADI. The CDR3 protein is CASGVSYRIENTGELFF. CDR3 DNA: TGCGCCAGCGGAGTTTCTTACCGAATAGAAAACACCGGGGAGCTGTTTTTT.

The V gene is TRBV7-2, the J gene TRBJ1-1; no definite D call. Germline CDR1 SGHTA, CDR2 FQGNSA. The CDR3 runs 14 residues. With 5 bases removed from V and 3 bases from J, the gap between germline ends came to 13 bases. The CDR3 loop reads CASSLYVGDTEAFF. The CDR3 DNA follows: TGTGCCAGCAGCCTTTATGTGGGAGACACTGAAGCTTTCTTT. Together with reference TRBV7-2 and TRBJ1-1, the CDR3 gives the full variable domain: GAGVSQSPSNKVTEKGKDVELRCDPISGHTALYWYRQSLGQGLEFLIYFQGNSAPDKSGLPSDRFSAERTGGSVSTLTIQRTQQEDSAVYLCASSLYVGDTEAFFGQGTRLTVV.

The chain recombines TRBV5-5 with TRBJ2-7, with TRBD2 identical over 9 bases. Germline assignment: CDR1 SGHKS and CDR2 YYEKEE (reference sequence). The CDR3 consists of 16 residues. Germline trimming cut 0 bases from V and 2 bases from J; bases unmatched to any gene: 6. CDR3 bases: TGTGCCAGCAGCTTGGTAGGGTCTAGCGGGACCTACGAGCAGTACTTC. Translation gives CASSLVGSSGTYEQYF.